Below are 4 T cell receptor beta chains sequenced from a single sample in a study of T cells in Graves' hyperthyroidism and ophthalmopathy. What was amplified from RNA transcripts were TCR beta CDR3 regions. Researchers ran a first-round RT-PCR on the TCR CDR3 using the HTBI primer set. From the multiplex PCR reads, TCRdb called clonotypes with MiXCR, one entry per CDR3 protein. This sample carries fewer than 350,000 distinct CDR3 sequences, about 16% of them seen once, and the ten largest clones take around 31%. Specimen: blood. These receptors were obtained from a woman in her forties or fifties with Graves' hyperthyroidism that later progressed to Graves' ophthalmopathy.

With respect to this clonotype: Given a much more abundant clone one base away, this may be a read error. The CDR3: CGSSSVQSTGELFF. The CDR3 bases are TGTGGCAGCAGTTCGGTACAGAGCACCGGGGAGCTGTTTTTT. J is TRBJ2-2 and V is TRBV6-9; D uncertain. CDR3 length equals 14 residues. Germline CDR1 and CDR2: MNHGY and SVAAGI.

This clonotype was detected ten times or more. The rearrangement uses TRBV27 and TRBJ2-7, with D perhaps TRBD2 (6 bases). The germline V gene encodes CDR1 MNHEY and CDR2 SMNVEV (reference sequence). This CDR3 is built from 14 residues. V was shortened by 6 bases and J by 7 bases, with 19 bases between the two germline ends. CDR3 sequence reads: CASRERLGLGEQYF. In DNA form, the CDR3 reads TGTGCCAGCAGGGAGCGACTAGGGCTTGGAGAGCAGTACTTC.

This clonotype was seen ten or more times. The CDR3 DNA reads as TGTGCCAGCAATGAGCGGGAGGGCACCGGGGAGCTGTTTTTT. Its protein product is CASNEREGTGELFF. The chain has TRBV2 and TRBJ2-2; 10 nucleotides line up with TRBD2. CDR3 size: 14 residues. Germline V gives CDR1 SNHLY, CDR2 FYNNEI. V lost 7 bases to trimming and J lost 4 bases; unmatched junction nucleotides: 3.

This clonotype was recorded a few times. The CDR3 here is CASESGPYNEQFF. For the CDR3, the DNA is TGTGCCAGCGAAAGCGGCCCCTACAATGAGCAGTTCTTC. J is TRBJ2-1 and V is TRBV9; TRBD2 might be the D (5 bases). In germline, CDR1 is SGDLS, CDR2 YYNGEE. Trimming removed 7 bases from V and 2 bases from J, with 10 bases in between. The CDR3 runs to 13 residues.